This passage covers 19 T cell receptor beta chains from one sample sequenced in a study of PD-L1 blockade in urothelial cancer. Assay used: immunoSEQ multiplex PCR; TCRdb lists only in-frame clones, some missing. The data contain about 2,300 clones, roughly 35% of them seen just once; the ten biggest clones take up about 20%. Source: tumor tissue, taken before atezolizumab (anti-PD-L1) treatment. The receptors here all came from a man in his 60s with urothelial cancer.

This sequence joins TRBV11-3 and TRBJ2-2; D is possibly TRBD1 (5 bases). With 5 bases removed from V and 13 bases from J, the gap between germline ends came to 23 bases. CDR3 size: 15 residues. Germline loops: CDR1 SGHNT, CDR2 YENEEA. In DNA form, the CDR3 reads TGTGCCAGCAGCCCAACTCCCGACAGCACAGAAGCGCTGTTTTTT. Encoded protein: CASSPTPDSTEALFF.

This clone has just one count. The chain couples TRBV30 to TRBJ2-1; no clear D. The CDR3 length is 14 residues. The germline V gene has CDR1 GTSNPN and CDR2 SVGIG (reference sequence). V lost 2 bases and J 0 bases, leaving 8 bases between the germline ends. This CDR3 is CAWSKGYSYNEQFF. The DNA of the CDR3 is TGTGCCTGGAGTAAAGGCTACTCCTACAATGAGCAGTTCTTC.

The J gene is TRBJ2-1, the V gene TRBV6-8; weak D call: TRBD1 (5 bases). The CDR3 spans 16 residues. CDR1 and CDR2 from the germline V gene are MNHGY and SAAAGT. V lost 5 bases and J 0 bases, leaving 14 bases between the germline ends. CDR3: CASSPTDSSSYNEQFF. DNA for the CDR3: TGTGCCAGCAGTCCCACCGACAGCAGCTCCTACAATGAGCAGTTCTTC.

The chain carries TRBV28 and TRBJ2-5; 9 nucleotides align to TRBD2. The germline V gene encodes CDR1 MDHEN and CDR2 SYDVKM. V gave up 5 bases and J gave up 1 base; unmatched junction bases: 8. The length of the CDR3 is 16 residues. The CDR3: CASSPNGRGGQETQYF. CDR3 nucleotides: TGTGCCAGCAGTCCCAATGGGCGGGGGGGCCAAGAGACCCAGTACTTC.

The chain couples TRBV6-8 to TRBJ2-3; D may be TRBD1 (6 bases). The CDR3 contains 14 residues. Per the germline V gene, CDR1 is MNHGY and CDR2 is SAAAGT. The V and J ends lost 5 bases and 7 bases respectively, with 16 bases between them. The CDR3 is CASSATGPGNTQYF. The CDR3 DNA follows: TGTGCCAGCAGTGCTACAGGGCCCGGGAATACGCAGTATTTT.

This chain joins TRBV14 and TRBJ2-5, with 8 bases fitting TRBD1. The germline V gene has CDR1 SGHDN and CDR2 FVKESK. The CDR3 consists of 16 residues. The V and J ends lost 1 base and 7 bases, in that order; junction bases with no gene match: 11. The CDR3 loop is CASSQGTGRGPGTQYF. CDR3 in DNA: TGTGCCAGCAGCCAAGGCACCGGCAGGGGGCCCGGGACCCAGTACTTC.

The chain has TRBV7-6 and TRBJ2-1; 13 nucleotides align to TRBD2. CDR1 SGHVS and CDR2 FNYEAQ come from the germline V gene. Trimming removed 3 bases from V and 6 bases from J; junction bases left unmatched: 5. The CDR3 covers 16 residues. CDR3: CASSFRTSGGSNEQFF. The DNA of the CDR3 is TGTGCCAGCAGCTTTAGGACTAGCGGGGGTTCCAATGAGCAGTTCTTC.

The chain recombines TRBV28 with TRBJ1-4; D is unresolved. The CDR3 covers 16 residues. Trimming took off 3 bases at V and 7 bases at J, with 18 bases between the two ends. Looked up from germline, CDR1 is MDHEN and CDR2 is SYDVKM. CDR3 sequence: CASSLEPGPRIEKLFF. The CDR3 nucleotides read TGTGCCAGCAGTTTGGAGCCGGGTCCCCGTATTGAAAAACTGTTTTTT.

This clone showed up just a few times. The chain joins TRBV30 to TRBJ1-1; the D gene is possibly TRBD1 (5 bases). The V and J ends lost 7 bases and 3 bases respectively, with 12 bases between them. This CDR3 spans 12 amino acids. Germline CDR1 reads GTSNPN; CDR2 reads SVGIG (reference sequence). Here the CDR3 reads CALLGGYTEAFF. The CDR3 DNA follows: TGTGCCTTGCTTGGGGGGTACACTGAAGCTTTCTTT.

The genes are TRBV19 and TRBJ1-1; no reliable D call. The V gene lost 1 base and the J gene lost 5 bases, with 11 bases spanning the gap. The CDR3 consists of 14 residues. Germline V lookup: CDR1 LNHDA, CDR2 SQIVND (reference sequence). The CDR3 spells CASSIGEGRTEAFF. The DNA for the CDR3 is TGTGCCAGTAGTATAGGGGAGGGTAGGACTGAAGCTTTCTTT.

This clone has only a few counts. The J gene is TRBJ1-3, the V gene TRBV6-8; no firm D call. Looked up from germline, CDR1 is MNHGY and CDR2 is SAAAGT. V was cut by 8 bases and J by 0 bases, with 11 bases left in between. This CDR3 is 14 amino acids long. CDR3 region: CASGYDGSGNTIYF. The DNA of the CDR3 is TGTGCCAGCGGGTACGATGGCTCTGGAAACACCATATATTTT.

The V and J genes are TRBV19 and TRBJ2-7, with 10 bases fitting TRBD1. The CDR3 is made up of 14 amino acids. V dropped 7 bases and J dropped 6; count of bases not matched to a gene: 9. Germline CDR1 and CDR2: LNHDA and SQIVND (reference sequence). CDR3 DNA: TGTGCCAGTACCGACAGGGGGCTACTGGGCGAGCAGTACTTC. Its protein product is CASTDRGLLGEQYF.

This clone is medium-sized (0.01 to 0.1%) by share. This chain uses TRBV4-1 with TRBJ2-4; 7 bases are a match to TRBD2. V gave up 1 base and J gave up 4 bases; unmatched junction bases: 1. CDR1 is MGHRA and CDR2 is YSYEKL in the germline V gene. CDR3 size: 14 residues. This CDR3 is CASSQGGLKNIQYF. The CDR3 region has the DNA TGCGCCAGCAGCCAAGGGGGACTAAAAAACATTCAGTACTTC.

This clone is medium-sized. The chain combines TRBV9 with TRBJ2-5, with D perhaps TRBD2 (5 bases). The CDR3 spans 14 residues. In germline, CDR1 is SGDLS, CDR2 YYNGEE. Trimming cost V 4 bases and J 1 base, with 11 bases left between them. The CDR3, as DNA: TGTGCCAGCAGCTTAGGAGGATTCCAAGAGACCCAGTACTTC. This codes for CASSLGGFQETQYF.

The genes are TRBV10-2 and TRBJ2-7; possibly TRBD1 for D (5 bases). Germline CDR1 reads WSHSY; CDR2 reads SAAADI. V was shortened by 0 bases and J by 5 bases, with 8 bases between the two germline ends. The CDR3 runs 13 residues. CDR3 amino acids: CASSESRAHEQYF. CDR3 bases: TGCGCCAGCAGTGAGTCCAGGGCCCACGAGCAGTACTTC.

This clone occurred a few times. The CDR3 loop is CASTPPPDRSTGELFF. Here the CDR3 DNA reads TGCGCCAGCACTCCCCCCCCCGACAGATCTACCGGGGAGCTGTTTTTT. The V and J genes are TRBV23-1 and TRBJ2-2; possible D gene TRBD1, 5 bases. TRBV23-1 belongs to the ORF category, with a function that is uncertain. The germline V and J ends were trimmed by 7 bases and 5 bases, with 20 bases remaining between them. The CDR3 is made up of 16 amino acids.

This clone occurred a few times. The genes are TRBV9 and TRBJ1-1; possible D gene TRBD1, 5 bases. Looked up from germline, CDR1 is SGDLS and CDR2 is YYNGEE. This CDR3 spans 15 amino acids. V was shortened by 0 bases and J by 1 base, with 10 bases between the two germline ends. The CDR3 spells CASSVDGAANTEAFF. CDR3 nucleotide sequence: TGTGCCAGCAGCGTAGATGGGGCAGCGAACACTGAAGCTTTCTTT. The whole variable domain, filled in from reference TRBV9 and TRBJ1-1, reads DSGVTQTPKHLITATGQRVTLRCSPRSGDLSVYWYQQSLDQGLQFLIQYYNGEERAKGNILERFSAQQFPDLHSELNLSSLELGDSALYFCASSVDGAANTEAFFGQGTRLTVV.

The V gene is TRBV1, the J gene TRBJ2-7; the D call of TRBD1 is as the table states it, not checked on the DNA. TRBV1 is an annotated pseudogene. The CDR3 length is 14 residues. As DNA, the CDR3 is TGCGCCAGCAGCCCCCGGACAGCCTCCTACGAGCAGTACTTC. This codes for CASSPRTASYEQYF.

The J gene is TRBJ1-6, the V gene TRBV18, with D unresolved. The CDR3 runs 13 residues. Germline V gene sequence: CDR1 KGHSH, CDR2 LQKENI. The ends were cut back, 1 base at V and 8 bases at J, with 6 bases in the middle. For the CDR3, the DNA is TGTGCCAGCTCACCACGGCAGGATTCACCCCTCCACTTT. This encodes CASSPRQDSPLHF. Drawing the rest from reference TRBV18 and TRBJ1-6, the complete variable domain is NAGVMQNPRHLVRRRGQEARLRCSPMKGHSHVYWYRQLPEEGLKFMVYLQKENIIDESGMPKERFSAEFPKEGPSILRIQQVVRGDSAAYFCASSPRQDSPLHFGNGTRLTVT.